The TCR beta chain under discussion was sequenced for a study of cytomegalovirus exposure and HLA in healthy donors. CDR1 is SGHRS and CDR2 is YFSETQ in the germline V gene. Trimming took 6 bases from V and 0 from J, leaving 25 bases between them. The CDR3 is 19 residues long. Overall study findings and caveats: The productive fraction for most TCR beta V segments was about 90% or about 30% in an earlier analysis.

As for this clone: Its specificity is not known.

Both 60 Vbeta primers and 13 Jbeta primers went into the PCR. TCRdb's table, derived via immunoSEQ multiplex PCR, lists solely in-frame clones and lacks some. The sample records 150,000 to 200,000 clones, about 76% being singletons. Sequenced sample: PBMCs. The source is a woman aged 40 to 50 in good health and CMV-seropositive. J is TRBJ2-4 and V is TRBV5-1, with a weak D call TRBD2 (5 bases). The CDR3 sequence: CASTFIPQDLSLAKNIQYF. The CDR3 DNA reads TGCGCCAGCACCTTCATCCCCCAGGACTTAAGCCTAGCCAAAAACATTCAGTACTTC.